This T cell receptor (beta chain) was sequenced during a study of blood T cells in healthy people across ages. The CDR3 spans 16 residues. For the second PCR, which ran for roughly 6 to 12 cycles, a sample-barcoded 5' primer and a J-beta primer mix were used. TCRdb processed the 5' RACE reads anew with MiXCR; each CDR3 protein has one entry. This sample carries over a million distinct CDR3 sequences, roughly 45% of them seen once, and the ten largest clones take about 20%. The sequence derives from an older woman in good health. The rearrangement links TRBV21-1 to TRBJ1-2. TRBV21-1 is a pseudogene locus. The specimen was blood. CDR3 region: CASRYREGIYNYGYTF. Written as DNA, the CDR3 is TGTGCCAGCAGATATCGTGAGGGGATATATAACTATGGCTACACCTTC.